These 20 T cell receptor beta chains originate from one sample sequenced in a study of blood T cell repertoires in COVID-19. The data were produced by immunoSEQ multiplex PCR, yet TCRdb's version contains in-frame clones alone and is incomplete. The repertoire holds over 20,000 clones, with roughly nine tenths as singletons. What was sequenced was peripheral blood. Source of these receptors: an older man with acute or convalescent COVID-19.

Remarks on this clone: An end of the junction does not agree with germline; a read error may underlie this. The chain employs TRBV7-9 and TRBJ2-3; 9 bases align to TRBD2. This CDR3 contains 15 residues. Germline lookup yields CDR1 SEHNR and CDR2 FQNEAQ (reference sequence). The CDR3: CASSLVAGAPDAQYF. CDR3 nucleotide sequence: TGTGCCAGCAGCTTAGTAGCGGGGGCGCCAGATGCGCAGTATTTT.

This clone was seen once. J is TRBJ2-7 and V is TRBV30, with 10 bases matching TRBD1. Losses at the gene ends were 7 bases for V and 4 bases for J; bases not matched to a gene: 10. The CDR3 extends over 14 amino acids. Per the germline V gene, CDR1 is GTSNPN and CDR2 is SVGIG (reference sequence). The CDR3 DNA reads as TGTGCCTTGGGACAGGGGCTCCCCTCGTACGAGCAGTACTTC. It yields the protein CALGQGLPSYEQYF.

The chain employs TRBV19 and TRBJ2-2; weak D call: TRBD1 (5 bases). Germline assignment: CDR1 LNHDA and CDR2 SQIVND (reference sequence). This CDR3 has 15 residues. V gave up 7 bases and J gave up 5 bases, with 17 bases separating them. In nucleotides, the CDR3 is TGTGCCAGTAATCTTTTCGCAGGGCAGACCGGGGAGCTGTTTTTT. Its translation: CASNLFAGQTGELFF.

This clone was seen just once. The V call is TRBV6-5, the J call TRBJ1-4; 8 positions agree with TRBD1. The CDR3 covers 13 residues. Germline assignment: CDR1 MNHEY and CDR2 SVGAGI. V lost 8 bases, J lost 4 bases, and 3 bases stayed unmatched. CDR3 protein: CASSGQDNEKLFF. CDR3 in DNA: TGTGCCAGCTCGGGACAGGATAATGAAAAACTGTTTTTT.

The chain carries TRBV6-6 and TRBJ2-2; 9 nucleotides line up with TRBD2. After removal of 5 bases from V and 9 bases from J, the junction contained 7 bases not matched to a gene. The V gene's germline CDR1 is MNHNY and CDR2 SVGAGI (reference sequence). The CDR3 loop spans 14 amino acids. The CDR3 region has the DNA TGTGCCAGCAGTCAAAGGACTAGCGACCGGGAGCTGTTTTTT. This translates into CASSQRTSDRELFF.

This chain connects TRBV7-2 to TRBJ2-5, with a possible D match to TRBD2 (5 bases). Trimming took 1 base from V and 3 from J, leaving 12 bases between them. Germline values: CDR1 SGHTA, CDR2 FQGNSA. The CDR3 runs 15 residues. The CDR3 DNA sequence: TGTGCCAGCAGCTTAGAACTCCTGCGGGAAGAGACCCAGTACTTC. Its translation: CASSLELLREETQYF.

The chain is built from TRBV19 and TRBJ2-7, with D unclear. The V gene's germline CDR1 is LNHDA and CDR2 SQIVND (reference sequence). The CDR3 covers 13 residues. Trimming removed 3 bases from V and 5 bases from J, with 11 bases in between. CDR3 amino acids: CASSISRVDEQYF. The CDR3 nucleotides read TGTGCCAGTAGTATTAGCCGGGTCGACGAGCAGTACTTC.

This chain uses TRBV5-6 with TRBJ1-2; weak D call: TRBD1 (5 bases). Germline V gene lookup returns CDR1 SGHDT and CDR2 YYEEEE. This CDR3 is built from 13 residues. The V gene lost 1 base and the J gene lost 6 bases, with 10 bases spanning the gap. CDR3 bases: TGTGCCAGCAGCTTGCAAGGGGCCAATGGCTACACCTTC. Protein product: CASSLQGANGYTF.

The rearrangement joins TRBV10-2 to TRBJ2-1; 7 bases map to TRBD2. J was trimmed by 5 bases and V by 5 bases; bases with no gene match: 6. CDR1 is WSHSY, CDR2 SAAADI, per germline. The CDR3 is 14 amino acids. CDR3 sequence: CASSRLADNNEQFF. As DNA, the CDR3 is TGCGCCAGCAGTCGCCTAGCGGATAACAATGAGCAGTTCTTC.

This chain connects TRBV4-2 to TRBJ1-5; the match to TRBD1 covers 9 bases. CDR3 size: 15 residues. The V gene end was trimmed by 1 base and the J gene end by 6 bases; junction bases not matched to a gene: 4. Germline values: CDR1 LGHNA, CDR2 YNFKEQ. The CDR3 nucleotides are TGTGCCAGCAGCCAAGTTGGACAGGGGAGTCAGCCCCAGCATTTT. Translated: CASSQVGQGSQPQHF.

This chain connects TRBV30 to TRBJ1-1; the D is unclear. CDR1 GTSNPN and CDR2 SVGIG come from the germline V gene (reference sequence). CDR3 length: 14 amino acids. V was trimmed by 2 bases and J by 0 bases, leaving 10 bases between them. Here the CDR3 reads CAWSLERVNTEAFF. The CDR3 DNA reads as TGTGCCTGGAGTTTGGAGCGTGTGAACACTGAAGCTTTCTTT. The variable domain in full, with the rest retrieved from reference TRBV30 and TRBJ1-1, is SQTIHQWPATLVQPVGSPLSLECTVEGTSNPNLYWYRQAAGRGLQLLFYSVGIGQISSEVPQNLSASRPQDRQFILSSKKLLLSDSGFYLCAWSLERVNTEAFFGQGTRLTVV.

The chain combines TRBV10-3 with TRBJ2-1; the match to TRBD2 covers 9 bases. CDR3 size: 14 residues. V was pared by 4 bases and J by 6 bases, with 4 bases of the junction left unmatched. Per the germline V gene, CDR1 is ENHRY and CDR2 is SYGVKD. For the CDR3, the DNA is TGTGCCATCAGTGGCGGGACTAGCTCCAATGAGCAGTTCTTC. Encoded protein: CAISGGTSSNEQFF.

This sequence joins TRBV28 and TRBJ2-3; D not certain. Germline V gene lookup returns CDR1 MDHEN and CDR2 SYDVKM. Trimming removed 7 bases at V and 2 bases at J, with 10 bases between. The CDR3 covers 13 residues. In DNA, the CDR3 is TGTGCCAGCATCCACGAGCTCACAGATACGCAGTATTTT. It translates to CASIHELTDTQYF. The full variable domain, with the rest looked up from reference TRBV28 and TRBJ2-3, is DVKVTQSSRYLVKRTGEKVFLECVQDMDHENMFWYRQDPGLGLRLIYFSYDVKMKEKGDIPEGYSVSREKKERFSLILESASTNQTSMYLCASIHELTDTQYFGPGTRLTVL.

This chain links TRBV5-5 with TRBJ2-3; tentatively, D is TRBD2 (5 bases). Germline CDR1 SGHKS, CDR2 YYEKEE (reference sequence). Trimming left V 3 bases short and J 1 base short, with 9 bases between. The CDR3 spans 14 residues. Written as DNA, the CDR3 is TGTGCCAGCAGCTCCGGAGGAGGCACAGATACGCAGTATTTT. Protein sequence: CASSSGGGTDTQYF.

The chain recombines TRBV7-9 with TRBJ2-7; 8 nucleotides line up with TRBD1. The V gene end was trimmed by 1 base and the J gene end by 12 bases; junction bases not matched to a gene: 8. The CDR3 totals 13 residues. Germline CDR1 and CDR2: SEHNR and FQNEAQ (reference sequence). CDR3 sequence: CASSLDGDRSPYF. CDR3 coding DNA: TGTGCCAGCAGCTTAGACGGGGACAGGAGTCCGTACTTC. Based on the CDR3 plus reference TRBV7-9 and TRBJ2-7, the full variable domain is DTGVSQNPRHKITKRGQNVTFRCDPISEHNRLYWYRQTLGQGPEFLTYFQNEAQLEKSRLLSDRFSAERPKGSFSTLEIQRTEQGDSAMYLCASSLDGDRSPYFGPGTRLTVT.

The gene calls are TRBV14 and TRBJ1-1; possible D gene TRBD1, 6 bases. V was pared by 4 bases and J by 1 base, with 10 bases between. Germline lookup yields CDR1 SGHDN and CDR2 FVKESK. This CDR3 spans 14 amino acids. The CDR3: CASSPGAANTEAFF. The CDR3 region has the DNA TGTGCCAGCAGCCCAGGGGCGGCGAACACTGAAGCTTTCTTT.

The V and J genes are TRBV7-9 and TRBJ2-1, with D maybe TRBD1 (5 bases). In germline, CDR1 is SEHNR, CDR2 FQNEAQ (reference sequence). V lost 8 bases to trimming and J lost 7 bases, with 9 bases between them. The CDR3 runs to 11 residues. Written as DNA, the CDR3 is TGTGCCAGCCAGGGATCAAATGAGCAGTTCTTC. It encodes CASQGSNEQFF.

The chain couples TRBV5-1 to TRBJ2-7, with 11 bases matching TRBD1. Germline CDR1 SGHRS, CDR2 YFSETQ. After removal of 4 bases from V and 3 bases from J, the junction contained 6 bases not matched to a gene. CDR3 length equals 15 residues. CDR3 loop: CASSPGTGGYYEQYF. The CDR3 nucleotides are TGCGCCAGCAGCCCTGGGACAGGGGGTTACTACGAGCAGTACTTC. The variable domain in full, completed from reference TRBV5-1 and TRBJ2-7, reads KAGVTQTPRYLIKTRGQQVTLSCSPISGHRSVSWYQQTPGQGLQFLFEYFSETQRNKGNFPGRFSGRQFSNSRSEMNVSTLELGDSALYLCASSPGTGGYYEQYFGPGTRLTVT.

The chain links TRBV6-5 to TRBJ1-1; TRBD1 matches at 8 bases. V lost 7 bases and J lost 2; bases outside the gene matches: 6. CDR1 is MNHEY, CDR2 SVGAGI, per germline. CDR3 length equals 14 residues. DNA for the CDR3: TGTGCCAGCACCGTGGGGACAGGTAACACTGAAGCTTTCTTT. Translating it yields CASTVGTGNTEAFF.

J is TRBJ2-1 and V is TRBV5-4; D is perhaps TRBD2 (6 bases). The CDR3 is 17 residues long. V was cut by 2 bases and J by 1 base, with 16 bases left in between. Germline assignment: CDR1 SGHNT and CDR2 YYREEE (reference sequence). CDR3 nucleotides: TGTGCCAGCAGCTTCACCCCTTCGGGAGTTTCCTACAATGAGCAGTTCTTC. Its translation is CASSFTPSGVSYNEQFF.